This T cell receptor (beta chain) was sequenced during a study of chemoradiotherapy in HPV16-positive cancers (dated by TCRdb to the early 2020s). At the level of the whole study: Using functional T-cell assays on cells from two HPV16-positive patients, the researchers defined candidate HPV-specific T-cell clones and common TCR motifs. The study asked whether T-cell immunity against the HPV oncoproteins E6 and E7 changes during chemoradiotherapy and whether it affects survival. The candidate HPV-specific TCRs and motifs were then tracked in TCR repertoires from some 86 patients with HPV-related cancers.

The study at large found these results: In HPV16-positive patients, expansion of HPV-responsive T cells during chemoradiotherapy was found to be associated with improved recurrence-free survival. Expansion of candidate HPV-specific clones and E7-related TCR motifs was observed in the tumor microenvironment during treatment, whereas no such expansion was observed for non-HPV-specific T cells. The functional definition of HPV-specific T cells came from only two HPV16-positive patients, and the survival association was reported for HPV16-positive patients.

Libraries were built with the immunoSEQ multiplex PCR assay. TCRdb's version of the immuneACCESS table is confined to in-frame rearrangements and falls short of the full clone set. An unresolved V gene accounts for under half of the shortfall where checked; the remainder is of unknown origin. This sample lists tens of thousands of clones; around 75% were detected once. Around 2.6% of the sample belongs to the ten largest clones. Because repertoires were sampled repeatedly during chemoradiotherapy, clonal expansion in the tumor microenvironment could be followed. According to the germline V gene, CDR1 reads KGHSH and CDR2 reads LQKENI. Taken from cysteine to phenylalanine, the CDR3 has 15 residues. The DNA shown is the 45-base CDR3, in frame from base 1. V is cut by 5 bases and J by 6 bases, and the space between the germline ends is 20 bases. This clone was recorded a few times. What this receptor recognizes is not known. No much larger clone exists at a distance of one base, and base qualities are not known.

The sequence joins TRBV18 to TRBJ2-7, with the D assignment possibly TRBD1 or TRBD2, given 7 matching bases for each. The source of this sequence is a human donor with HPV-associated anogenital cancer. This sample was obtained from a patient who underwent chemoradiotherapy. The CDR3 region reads CASSGSTGTIGEQYF. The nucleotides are TGTGCCAGCTCAGGTTCGACAGGGACTATTGGCGAGCAGTACTTC.